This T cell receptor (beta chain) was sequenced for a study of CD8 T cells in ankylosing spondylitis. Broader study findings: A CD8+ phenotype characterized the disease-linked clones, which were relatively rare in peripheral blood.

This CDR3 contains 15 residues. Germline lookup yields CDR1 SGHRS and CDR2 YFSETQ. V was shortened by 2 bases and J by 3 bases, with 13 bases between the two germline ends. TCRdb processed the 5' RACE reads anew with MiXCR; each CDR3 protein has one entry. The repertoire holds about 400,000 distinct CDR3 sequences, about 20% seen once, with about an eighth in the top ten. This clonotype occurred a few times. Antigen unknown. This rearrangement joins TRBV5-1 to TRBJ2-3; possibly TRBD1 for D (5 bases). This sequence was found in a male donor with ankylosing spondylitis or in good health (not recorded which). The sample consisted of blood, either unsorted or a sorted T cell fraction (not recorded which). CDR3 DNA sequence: TGCGCCAGCAGCTTAATGGCAGGGTTGACAGATACGCAGTATTTT. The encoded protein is CASSLMAGLTDTQYF.